This entry lists 6 T cell receptor beta chains sequenced from one sample in a study of shared T cell receptors in the human thymus. Produced via immunoSEQ multiplex PCR; TCRdb's table is partial and in-frame only. The table shows over 650,000 clones, with about 89% occurring only once. These data also featured in a second study, about human thymus T cells.

The source material was thymocytes. These receptors all stem from a boy under two years old with a congenital heart defect.

Points on this clone: Other DNA sequences in this sample translate to the same CDR3. V is TRBV25-1 and J is TRBJ1-6; weak D call: TRBD1 (5 bases). V was shortened by 2 bases and J by 10 bases, with 15 bases between the two germline ends. Germline V CDR1 and CDR2: MGHDK, SYGVNS. The CDR3 length is 15 residues. The CDR3 reads CASSEKGENNSPLHF. The CDR3, as DNA: TGTGCCAGCAGTGAAAAAGGGGAAAACAACTCACCCCTCCACTTT.

V usage is TRBV25-1 and J usage is TRBJ2-7; 7 bases match TRBD2. Trimming removed 4 bases from V and 7 bases from J; junction bases left unmatched: 16. Germline CDR1 MGHDK, CDR2 SYGVNS. CDR3 length: 16 residues. CDR3 sequence reads: CASSGRITAGVWEQYF. DNA of the CDR3: TGTGCCAGCAGTGGCCGTATCACGGCGGGGGTCTGGGAGCAGTACTTC.

The rearrangement links TRBV4-3 to TRBJ2-1; D might be TRBD2 (6 bases). Trimming pared 0 bases from V and 3 bases from J, leaving 9 bases between. CDR1 LGHNA and CDR2 YSLEER come from the germline V gene. The CDR3 contains 15 residues. The CDR3 spells CASSQDRAGYNEQFF. The DNA for the CDR3 is TGCGCCAGCAGCCAAGATCGAGCGGGCTACAATGAGCAGTTCTTC.

This sequence joins TRBV15 and TRBJ1-2; TRBD1 aligns across 7 bases. The CDR3 contains 15 residues. Trimming cost V 4 bases and J 14 bases; bases outside gene matches: 19. CDR1 and CDR2 (germline): LNHNV, YYDKDF (reference sequence). CDR3 in amino acids: CATSNLGQDRMAGTF. The CDR3 nucleotides are TGTGCCACCAGCAACTTAGGACAGGATCGTATGGCTGGGACCTTC.

In nucleotides, the CDR3 is TGTGCCAGCAGCCAAGACCGGGGGACAGTCATGAACACTGAAGCTTTCTTT. Translation: CASSQDRGTVMNTEAFF. The chain carries TRBV14 and TRBJ1-1; 7 nucleotides agree with TRBD1. With 0 bases clipped from V and 0 bases from J, the junction kept 7 bases outside the gene matches. The CDR3 sequence is 17 residues long. Looked up from germline, CDR1 is SGHDN and CDR2 is FVKESK.

This clone was recorded a few times. This CDR3 reads CSVEGLTLGLADNEQFF. CDR3 coding DNA: TGCAGCGTTGAAGGCCTCACGTTGGGACTAGCGGACAATGAGCAGTTCTTC. The chain couples TRBV29-1 to TRBJ2-1, with 11 bases matching TRBD2. This CDR3 region has 17 residues. V lost 1 base to trimming and J lost 5 bases; unmatched junction nucleotides: 10. From germline, CDR1 is SQVTM and CDR2 ANQGSEA.